The sequence of this T cell receptor (beta chain) was determined in a study of CD8 T cells in Susac syndrome. Study conclusions and caveats: That the number of individuals in its TCR sequencing and HLA analysis was relatively small was acknowledged by the study.

In blood CD8+ and CD4+ T cells, TCR beta underwent sequencing. Germline V gene data show CDR1 as ENHRY and CDR2 as SYGVKD. This CDR3 contains 15 residues. Trimming took 0 bases from V and 7 from J, leaving 13 bases between them. The RNA input was roughly 0.45 to 1 ug, and it was reverse transcribed with random hexamers. The amplification used immunoSEQ multiplex PCR on TCR beta CDR3; it spanned 54 Vbeta and 13 Jbeta. TCRdb fed the immunoSEQ multiplex PCR reads into MiXCR, producing one record per CDR3 protein. The sample lists under 95,000 distinct CDR3 sequences, roughly 94% seen once, with roughly 0.3% in the top ten. On this clonotype: Its matching antigen is unknown.

The receptor was isolated from a human donor with Susac syndrome. The rearrangement uses TRBV10-3 and TRBJ2-1; a weak D match, TRBD2 (5 bases). The sample comprised CD4+ T cells from PBMCs. CDR3 in amino acids: CAISESSAGKNEQFF. CDR3 sequence (DNA): TGTGCCATCAGTGAGTCGAGTGCCGGGAAGAATGAGCAGTTCTTC.